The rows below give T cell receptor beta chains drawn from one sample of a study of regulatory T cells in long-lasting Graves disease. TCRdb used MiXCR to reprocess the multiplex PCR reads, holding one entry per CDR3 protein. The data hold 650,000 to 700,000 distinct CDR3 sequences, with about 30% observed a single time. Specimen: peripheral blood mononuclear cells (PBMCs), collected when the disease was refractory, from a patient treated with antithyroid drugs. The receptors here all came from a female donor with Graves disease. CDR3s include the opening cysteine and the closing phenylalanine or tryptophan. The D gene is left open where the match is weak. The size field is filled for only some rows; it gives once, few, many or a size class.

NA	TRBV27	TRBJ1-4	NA	CASSSTPQANEKLFF	TGTGCCAGCAGTTCCACCCCACAAGCTAATGAAAAACTGTTTTTT
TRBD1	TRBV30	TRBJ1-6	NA	CAWSGLGQHSPLHF	TGTGCCTGGAGCGGGTTGGGACAGCATTCACCCCTCCACTTT
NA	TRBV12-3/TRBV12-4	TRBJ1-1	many	CASSRREGTEAFF	TGTGCCAGCAGTCGGCGGGAGGGCACTGAAGCTTTCTTT
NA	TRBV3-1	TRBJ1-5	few	CASSQGEGPQHF	TGTGCCAGCAGCCAAGGGGAAGGCCCCCAGCATTTT
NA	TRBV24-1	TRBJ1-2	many	CATSDSRGHGYTF	TGTGCCACCAGTGATTCACGAGGGCATGGCTACACCTTC
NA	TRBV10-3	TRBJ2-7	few	CAAGGADTASAYEQYF	TGTGCCGCCGGTGGGGCGGACACCGCTAGCGCCTACGAGCAGTACTTC
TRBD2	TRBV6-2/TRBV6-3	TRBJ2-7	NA	CASSYGAGAYEQYF	TGTGCCAGCAGTTACGGGGCGGGGGCCTACGAGCAGTACTTC
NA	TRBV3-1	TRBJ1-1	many	CASSQVGTEAFF	TGTGCCAGCAGCCAAGTTGGGACTGAAGCTTTCTTT
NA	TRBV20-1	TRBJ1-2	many	CSARAGQNYGYTF	TGCAGTGCTAGAGCGGGGCAAAACTATGGCTACACCTTC
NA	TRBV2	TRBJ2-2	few	CASSEGGPGGFGNTGELVF	TGTGCCAGCAGTGAAGGCGGGCCAGGTGGTTTTGGGAACACCGGGGAGCTGGTTTTT
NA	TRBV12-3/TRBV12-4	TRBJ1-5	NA	CASSFVHSNQPQHF	TGTGCCAGCAGTTTTGTCCATAGCAATCAGCCCCAGCATTTT
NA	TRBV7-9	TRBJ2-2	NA	CASSLDQATGELFF	TGTGCCAGCAGCTTAGACCAGGCCACCGGGGAGCTGTTTTTT
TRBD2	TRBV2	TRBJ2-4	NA	CASSEEGTSGSLAKNIQYF	TGTGCCAGCAGTGAAGAGGGGACTAGCGGGAGCTTAGCCAAAAACATTCAGTACTTC
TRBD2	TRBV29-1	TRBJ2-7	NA	CSASGVTSYEQYF	TGCAGCGCTAGCGGAGTCACCTCCTACGAGCAGTACTTC
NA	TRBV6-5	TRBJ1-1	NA	CASSYNDMNTEAFF	TGTGCCAGCAGTTATAACGACATGAACACTGAAGCTTTCTTT
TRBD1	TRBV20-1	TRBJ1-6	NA	CSARDQGEGIYNSPLHF	TGCAGTGCTAGAGACCAGGGGGAGGGAATATATAATTCACCCCTCCACTTT
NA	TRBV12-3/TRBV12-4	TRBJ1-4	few	CASSWGGRAGEKLFF	TGTGCCAGCAGTTGGGGTGGCAGGGCCGGTGAAAAACTGTTTTTT
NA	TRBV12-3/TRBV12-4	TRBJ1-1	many	CASRMGGGTEAFF	TGTGCCAGCAGGATGGGAGGGGGCACTGAAGCTTTCTTT
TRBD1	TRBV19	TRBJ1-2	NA	CASSIRTGVYGYTF	TGTGCCAGTAGTATTCGGACAGGAGTATATGGCTACACCTTC
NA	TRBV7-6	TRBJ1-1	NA	CVSSLPNPTANTEAFF	TGTGTCAGCAGCTTACCAAATCCTACAGCGAACACTGAAGCTTTCTTT
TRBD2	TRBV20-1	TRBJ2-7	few	CSATSGRGYEQYF	TGCAGTGCTACTAGCGGGAGGGGTTACGAGCAGTACTTC
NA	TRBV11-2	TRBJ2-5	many	CASSSGATSIETQYF	TGTGCCAGCAGCTCCGGGGCGACTAGTATCGAGACCCAGTACTTC
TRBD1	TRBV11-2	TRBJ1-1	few	CASSLVHRGVNTEAFF	TGTGCCAGCAGCTTAGTGCACAGGGGAGTCAACACTGAAGCTTTCTTT
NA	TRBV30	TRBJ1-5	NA	CAWRDSFNQPQHF	TGTGCCTGGAGAGACAGCTTCAATCAGCCCCAGCATTTT
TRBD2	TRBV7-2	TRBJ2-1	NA	CASSLSGSNGNEQFF	TGTGCCAGCAGCTTGAGCGGGAGTAACGGCAATGAGCAGTTCTTC
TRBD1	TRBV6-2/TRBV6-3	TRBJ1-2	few	CASSYLGTDGYTF	TGTGCCAGCAGTTACCTCGGGACAGATGGCTACACCTTC
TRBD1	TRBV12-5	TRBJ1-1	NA	CASGLGPGGLNTEAFF	TGTGCTAGTGGTTTGGGGCCAGGGGGCCTGAACACTGAAGCTTTCTTT
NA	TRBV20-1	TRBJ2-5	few	CSANRVSGGETQYF	TGCAGTGCTAACAGGGTATCGGGTGGGGAGACCCAGTACTTC
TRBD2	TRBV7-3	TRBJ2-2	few	CASSLGPGTSGTGELFF	TGTGCCAGCAGCTTAGGCCCCGGGACTAGCGGGACCGGGGAGCTGTTTTTT
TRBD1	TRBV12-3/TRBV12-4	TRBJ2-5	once	CASSPLGQGEETQYF	TGTGCCAGCAGCCCGCTAGGACAGGGAGAAGAGACCCAGTACTTC
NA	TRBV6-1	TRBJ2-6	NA	CASRTSSGANVLTF	TGTGCCAGCCGCACGAGCTCTGGGGCCAACGTCCTGACTTTC
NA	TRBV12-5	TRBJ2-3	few	CASGLVRGTGSDTQYF	TGTGCTAGTGGTTTGGTACGAGGGACTGGTTCAGATACGCAGTATTTT
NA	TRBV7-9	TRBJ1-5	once	CASSLVSRYSNQPQHF	TGTGCCAGCAGCTTAGTTAGTCGATATAGCAATCAGCCCCAGCATTTT
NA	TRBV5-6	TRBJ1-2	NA	CASSPSDGSGRGYTF	TGTGCCAGCAGCCCCTCAGACGGCTCAGGGAGGGGCTACACCTTC
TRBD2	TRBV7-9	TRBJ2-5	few	CASSLTGTSLYQETQYF	TGTGCCAGCAGCTTAACCGGGACTAGCCTCTACCAAGAGACCCAGTACTTC
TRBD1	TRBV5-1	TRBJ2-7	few	CASSPTTGAVHEQYF	TGCGCCAGCAGCCCCACGACAGGGGCTGTCCACGAGCAGTACTTC
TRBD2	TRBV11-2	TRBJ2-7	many	CASSSPGTRVYEQYF	TGTGCCAGCAGCTCACCCGGGACTAGGGTGTACGAGCAGTACTTC
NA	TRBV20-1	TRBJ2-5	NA	CSARSRGRETQYF	TGCAGTGCTAGGTCTCGAGGGCGGGAGACCCAGTACTTC
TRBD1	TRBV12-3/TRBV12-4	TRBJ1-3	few	CASSPHPTGDGSGNTIYF	TGTGCCAGCAGTCCCCACCCGACAGGGGATGGCTCTGGAAACACCATATATTTT
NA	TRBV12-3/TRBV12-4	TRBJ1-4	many	CASSFSPGSEKLFF	TGTGCCAGCAGTTTCTCCCCAGGATCTGAAAAACTGTTTTTT
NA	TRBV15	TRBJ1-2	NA	CATSRAGQGNYGYTF	TGTGCCACCAGCAGAGCGGGGCAGGGGAACTATGGCTACACCTTC
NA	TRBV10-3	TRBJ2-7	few	CAISDHRISYEQYF	TGTGCCATCAGTGATCACAGGATCTCCTACGAGCAGTACTTC
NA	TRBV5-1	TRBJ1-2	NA	CASSLVAGEGYTF	TGCGCCAGCAGCTTGGTGGCAGGGGAGGGCTACACCTTC
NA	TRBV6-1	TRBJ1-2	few	CASSPGRRGRFHAGYTF	TGTGCCAGCAGCCCCGGGCGTCGGGGGCGCTTTCACGCAGGCTACACCTTC
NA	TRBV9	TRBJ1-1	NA	CASSVASGLGTEAFF	TGTGCCAGCAGCGTAGCTTCAGGGTTGGGTACTGAAGCTTTCTTT
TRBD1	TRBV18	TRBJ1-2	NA	CASSLPGGANYGYTF	TGTGCCAGCTCACTACCAGGGGGCGCTAACTATGGCTACACCTTC
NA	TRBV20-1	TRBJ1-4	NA	CSARDGQVGEKLFF	TGCAGTGCTAGAGATGGGCAAGTGGGGGAAAAACTGTTTTTT
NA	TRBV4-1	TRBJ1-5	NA	CASSDGTVNQPQHF	TGCGCCAGCAGCGACGGGACGGTGAATCAGCCCCAGCATTTT